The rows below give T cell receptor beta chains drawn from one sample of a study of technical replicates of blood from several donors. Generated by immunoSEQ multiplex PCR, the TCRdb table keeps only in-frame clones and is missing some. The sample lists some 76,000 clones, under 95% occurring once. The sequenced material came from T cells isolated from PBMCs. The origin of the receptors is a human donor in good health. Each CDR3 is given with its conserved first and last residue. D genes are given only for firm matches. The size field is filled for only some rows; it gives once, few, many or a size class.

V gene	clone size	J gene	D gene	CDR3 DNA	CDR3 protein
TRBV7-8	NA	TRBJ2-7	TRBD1	TGTGCCAGCAGCTTAGCTGCGTCAGGGGGCCCCTACGAGCAGTACTTC	CASSLAASGGPYEQYF
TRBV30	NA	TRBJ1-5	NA	TGTGCCTGGAGTGTGGGGGCAGGCCGCAATCAGCCCCAGCATTTT	CAWSVGAGRNQPQHF
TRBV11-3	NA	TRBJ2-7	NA	TGTGCCAGCAGCATTAGATTCCCCTACGAGCAGTACTTC	CASSIRFPYEQYF
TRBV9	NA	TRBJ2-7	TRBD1	TGTGCCAGCAGCCCAGGGACAGGATACGAGCAGTACTTC	CASSPGTGYEQYF
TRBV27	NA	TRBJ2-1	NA	TGTGCCAGCAGTTTAGGAAGGGGAGAGCAGTTCTTC	CASSLGRGEQFF
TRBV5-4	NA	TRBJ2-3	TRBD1	TGTGCCAGCACCCGGACGGGACAGGTCTCAGATACGCAGTATTTT	CASTRTGQVSDTQYF
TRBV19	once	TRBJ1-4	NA	TGTGCCAGTAGTATAGTAATCGGTGATAATGAAAAACTGTTTTTT	CASSIVIGDNEKLFF
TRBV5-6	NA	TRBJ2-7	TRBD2	TGTGCCAGCAGCTTGGGGACTAGCGGCGGATACGAGCAGTACTTC	CASSLGTSGGYEQYF
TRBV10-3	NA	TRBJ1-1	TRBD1	TGTGCCATCAGTGGCCGGTACCAGGGGGCCGGGACTGAAGCTTTCTTT	CAISGRYQGAGTEAFF
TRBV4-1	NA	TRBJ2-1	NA	TGCGCCAGCAGCCAAGATCCCGCTAGCAATGAGCAGTTCTTC	CASSQDPASNEQFF
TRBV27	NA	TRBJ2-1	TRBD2	TGTGCCAGCAGTTTACAGCGGGAGTACAATGAGCAGTTCTTC	CASSLQREYNEQFF
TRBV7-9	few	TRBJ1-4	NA	TGTGCCAGCAGCTTAGTGAAGGGGGTGATTAATGAAAAACTGTTTTTT	CASSLVKGVINEKLFF
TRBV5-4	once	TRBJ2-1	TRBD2	TGTGCCAGCAGCTCGACTAGCAGTGAGCAGTTCTTC	CASSSTSSEQFF
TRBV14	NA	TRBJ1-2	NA	TGTGCCAGCAGCCAATTTCCAGGAACTGACACCTTC	CASSQFPGTDTF
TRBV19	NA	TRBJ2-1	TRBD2	TGTGCCAGTAGTATTGCCCCCACGACTAGCACTGAGCAGTTCTTC	CASSIAPTTSTEQFF
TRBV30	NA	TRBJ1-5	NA	TGTGCCTGGGGGTCCGGGAATCAGCCCCAGCATTTT	CAWGSGNQPQHF
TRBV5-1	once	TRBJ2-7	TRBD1	TGCGCCAGCAGCAGAACAGGGGGCCAAACCTACGAGCAGTACTTC	CASSRTGGQTYEQYF
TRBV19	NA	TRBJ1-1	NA	TGTGCCAGTAGTATATCAGGGGCAAGCACTGAAGCTTTCTTT	CASSISGASTEAFF
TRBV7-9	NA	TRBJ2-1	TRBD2	TGTGCCAGCAGCAGCGGGAGGCTTTACAATGAGCAGTTCTTC	CASSSGRLYNEQFF
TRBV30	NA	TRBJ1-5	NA	TGTGCCTGGAGAGGCCCAGGGGAATTTGGTAATCAGCCCCAGCATTTT	CAWRGPGEFGNQPQHF
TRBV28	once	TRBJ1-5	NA	TGTGCCAGCAGTTTGGCGGGACTCAATAGCAATCAGCCCCAGCATTTT	CASSLAGLNSNQPQHF
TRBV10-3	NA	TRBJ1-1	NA	TGCTTCCCCCCCGGCACTGAAGCTTTCTTT	CFPPGTEAFF
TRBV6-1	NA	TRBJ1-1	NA	TGTGCCAGCGTCTCGGGTCCCACTGAAGCTTTCTTT	CASVSGPTEAFF
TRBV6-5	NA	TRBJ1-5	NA	TGTGCCAGCAGATCAGGGGTTCAGCCCCAGCATTTT	CASRSGVQPQHF
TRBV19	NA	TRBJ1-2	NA	TGTGCCAGTAGTAGAGCAGGGGAGTATGGCTACACCTTC	CASSRAGEYGYTF
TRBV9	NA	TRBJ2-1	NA	TGTGCCAGCAGCGTAGGGGAGAGCTCCTACAATGAGCAGTTCTTC	CASSVGESSYNEQFF
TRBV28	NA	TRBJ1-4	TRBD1	TGTGCCAGCAGTTTCCAGGGGGCTGCTAATGAAAAACTGTTTTTT	CASSFQGAANEKLFF
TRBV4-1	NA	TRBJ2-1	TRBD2	TGCGCCAGCAGCCAAGTCCAGGGACTATACAATGAGCAGTTCTTC	CASSQVQGLYNEQFF
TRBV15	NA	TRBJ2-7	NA	TGTGCCACCAGCAGAGCAGTCGACTACGAGCAGTACTTC	CATSRAVDYEQYF
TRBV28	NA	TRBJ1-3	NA	TGTGCCAGCAGTAAGTCAGGGAGAAACACCATATATTTT	CASSKSGRNTIYF
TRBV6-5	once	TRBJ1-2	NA	TGTGCCAGCAGTTACGGTGGAGGCGGCTACACCTTC	CASSYGGGGYTF
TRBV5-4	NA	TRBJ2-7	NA	TGTGCCAGCACGCGGGATGGACCCTACGAGCAGTACTTC	CASTRDGPYEQYF
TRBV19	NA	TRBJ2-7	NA	TGTGCCAGTAGTATAGACGTGACAGAGACCGACGAGCAGTACTTC	CASSIDVTETDEQYF
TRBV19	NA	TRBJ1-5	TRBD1	TGTGCCAGCAGCCCGACAGGGTGGGAGCCCCAGCATTTT	CASSPTGWEPQHF
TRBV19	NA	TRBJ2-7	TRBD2	TGTGCCAGTAGCCTACGGTCCCCAAGCGGGGGGTACGAGCAGTACTTC	CASSLRSPSGGYEQYF
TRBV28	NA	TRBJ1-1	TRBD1	TGTGCCAGCAGTTTAAGACAGGGCGACACTGAAGCTTTCTTT	CASSLRQGDTEAFF
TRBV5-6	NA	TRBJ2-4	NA	TGTGCCAGCAGCTTGCCGGTGGCCAGGGAAAACATTCAGTACTTC	CASSLPVARENIQYF
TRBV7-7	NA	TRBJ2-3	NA	TGTGCCAGCAGCCCCGACAGGACTAGCACAGATACGCAGTATTTT	CASSPDRTSTDTQYF
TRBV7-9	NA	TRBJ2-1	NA	TGTGCCAGCAGCTTTCGGGAGCTGGAATCCTACAATGAGCAGTTCTTC	CASSFRELESYNEQFF
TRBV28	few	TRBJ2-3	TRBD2	TGTGCCAGCAGTTTTCTAGCGGGCACAGATACGCAGTATTTT	CASSFLAGTDTQYF
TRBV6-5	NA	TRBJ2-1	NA	TGTGCCAGCAGTTGGTACAGGGAAGGGGAGCAGTTCTTC	CASSWYREGEQFF
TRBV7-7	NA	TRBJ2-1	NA	TGTGCCAGCAGCCTCACACCGGGAGTAGACAATGAGCAGTTCTTC	CASSLTPGVDNEQFF
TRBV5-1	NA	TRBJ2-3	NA	TGCGCCAGCCGTGGGAGTGGCACAGATACGCAGTATTTT	CASRGSGTDTQYF
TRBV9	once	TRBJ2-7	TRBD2	TGTGCCAGCAGCGTGGGGGCACTAGCGGGAGACGAGCAGTACTTC	CASSVGALAGDEQYF
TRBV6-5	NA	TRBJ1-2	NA	TGTGCCAGCAGCCGAGGTGGAGACTTTAGGGGCTACACCTTC	CASSRGGDFRGYTF
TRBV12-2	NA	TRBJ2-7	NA	TGTGCAAGTCGCTTATTTGGGGACAGGGCGGATTTCTACGAGCAGTACTTC	CASRLFGDRADFYEQYF
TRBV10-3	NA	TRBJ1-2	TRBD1	TGTGCCATCAGTGTTAACAGGGGGGTAAACTATGGCTACACCTTC	CAISVNRGVNYGYTF
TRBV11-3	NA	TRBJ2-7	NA	TGTGCCAGCAGCTTAGAGGTTACAATTACCTACGAGCAGTACTTC	CASSLEVTITYEQYF
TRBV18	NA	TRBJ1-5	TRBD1	TGTGCCAGCTCCCCAACTGTAGGGACAGGGCTGTTTCAAAGCAATCAGCCCCAGCATTTT	CASSPTVGTGLFQSNQPQHF
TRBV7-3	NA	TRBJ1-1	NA	TGTGCCAGCAGCCCCCCGGGAAACACTGAAGCTTTCTTT	CASSPPGNTEAFF
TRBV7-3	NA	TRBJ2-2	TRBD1	TGTGCCAGCAGACGGACAGGGTTGAACACCGGGGAGCTGTTTTTT	CASRRTGLNTGELFF
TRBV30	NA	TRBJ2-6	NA	TGTGCCTGGATTCCCGTCGGGGCCAACGTCCTGACTTTC	CAWIPVGANVLTF
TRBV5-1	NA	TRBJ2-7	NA	TGCGCCAGCAGCCCCGACTCCAGCGCCTACGAGCAGTACTTC	CASSPDSSAYEQYF
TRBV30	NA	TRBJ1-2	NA	TGTGCCTGGAGTCGGGACATCTATGGCTACACCTTC	CAWSRDIYGYTF
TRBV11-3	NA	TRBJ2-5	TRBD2	TGTGCCAGCAGCTCCAGGAGCGGGAGTAATCACGAGACCCAGTACTTC	CASSSRSGSNHETQYF
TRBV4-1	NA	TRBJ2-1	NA	TGCGCCAGCAGCTTCCTACTGGACTCAAGCTCCTACAATGAGCAGTTCTTC	CASSFLLDSSSYNEQFF
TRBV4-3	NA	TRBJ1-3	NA	TGCGCCAGCAGCCAAGACTTACAGGGTTTCTCTGGAAACACCATATATTTT	CASSQDLQGFSGNTIYF
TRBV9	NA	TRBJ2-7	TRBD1	TGTGCCAGCAGCGCGGGACAGGGGGCCCACGAGCAGTACTTC	CASSAGQGAHEQYF
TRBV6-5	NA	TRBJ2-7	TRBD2	TGTGCCAGCAGTCTTGGACTAGCGGCCTCCTACGAGCAGTACTTC	CASSLGLAASYEQYF
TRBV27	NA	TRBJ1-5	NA	TGTGCCAGCAAAAGGGGAGGCACTAGCCCTCACTACAATCAGCCCCAGCATTTT	CASKRGGTSPHYNQPQHF